One and the same sample provided the 4 T cell receptor beta chains below, sequenced in a study of tumor-infiltrating lymphocytes in primary liver carcinoma. The researchers produced TCR beta cDNA from around 0.5 ug total RNA with a constant-region primer. Amplification in three nested multiplex PCR rounds with slightly modified ARM-PCR gave rise to TCR beta libraries. Researchers ran the first two PCR rounds for roughly 10 cycles each with TRBV1-TRBV30 forward primers and a C-beta reverse primer. Each CDR3 protein is one row after TCRdb ran MiXCR on the multiplex PCR reads. Of approximately 210,000 distinct CDR3 sequences in the sample, about two thirds were seen once. The blood RNA (from unsorted whole blood) was obtained, and germline DNA was also extracted. Specimen: peripheral blood. The receptors derive from a woman in her sixties or seventies with primary liver carcinoma and hepatitis B virus infection.

This clonotype has a count of ten or more. The chain combines TRBV6-1 with TRBJ2-1, with 7 bases that match TRBD2. CDR1 and CDR2 (germline): MNHNS, SASEGT. V lost 7 bases to trimming and J lost 6 bases; unmatched junction nucleotides: 15. The CDR3 is 16 residues long. CDR3 region: CASMIGSGIQRNEQFF. CDR3 nucleotide sequence: TGTGCCAGCATGATCGGAAGCGGGATTCAGCGCAATGAGCAGTTCTTC.

Remarks on this clonotype: A much larger clone lies a single base off, so this may be a read error. The chain employs TRBV14 and TRBJ2-7; 7 positions match TRBD1. Germline V gives CDR1 SGHDN, CDR2 FVKESK. The CDR3 extends over 16 amino acids. CDR3 bases: TGTACCAGCAGCCGTCACCGCGGGCAGGGGGACTACGAGCAGTACTTC. This translates into CTSSRHRGQGDYEQYF.

The chain couples TRBV7-9 to TRBJ2-1, with TRBD2 identical over 12 bases. The CDR3 consists of 15 residues. Germline V gives CDR1 SEHNR, CDR2 FQNEAQ (reference sequence). The CDR3 bases are TGTGCAAGTTTGACTAGCGGGAGCTCCTACAATGAGCAGTTCTTC. It specifies CASLTSGSSYNEQFF.

The V and J genes are TRBV7-9 and TRBJ1-2; D is undetermined. The CDR3 totals 15 residues. The germline gives CDR1 SEHNR, CDR2 FQNEAQ (reference sequence). Trimming took 4 bases from V and 2 from J, leaving 14 bases between them. CDR3 DNA: TGTGCCAGCAGCTCCACAAGACGGGAAAACTATGGCTACACCTTC. It translates to CASSSTRRENYGYTF.